The source of this TCR beta chain is a study of shared clonotypes between healthy human individuals. Original processing methods: Filtering differed since immunoSEQ provided only junctions, with no quality scores. TCRdb's table, derived via immunoSEQ multiplex PCR, lists solely in-frame clones and lacks some. Clonal size and the V and J genes are those of that table, whereas D and trimming came from the DNA. The sample shows about 670,000 clones, around 72% of them seen only once. Sequencing used memory CD4+ T cells sorted from blood. Documented subset: CD45RA-negative fraction. The TCR comes from a woman in her twenties or thirties in good health.

The CDR3, as DNA: TGCAGCGTTAGTGACGGCTATGGCTACACCTTC. Translation: CSVSDGYGYTF. This sequence joins TRBV29-1 and TRBJ1-2, with no clear D. Germline V gene lookup returns CDR1 SQVTM and CDR2 ANQGSEA. The V end was cut by 5 bases, the J end by 4 bases, with 8 bases between. The CDR3 sequence is 11 residues long.